The 27 T cell receptor beta chains below all came from one sample that was sequenced in a study of blood T cell repertoires in COVID-19. TCRdb's table, derived via immunoSEQ multiplex PCR, lists solely in-frame clones and lacks some. The sample includes 75,000 to 90,000 clones, roughly 83% of them seen just once. Sequenced: peripheral blood. These receptors were taken from a man aged 45-60 years with active COVID-19.

This clone was observed a handful of times. J is TRBJ1-6 and V is TRBV7-8, with D unclear. V was clipped by 4 bases and J by 0 bases, with 7 bases between them. The CDR3 spans 15 residues. The germline V gene has CDR1 SGHVS and CDR2 FQNEAQ. The CDR3 nucleotides read TGTGCCAGCAGCTCCCAGGTCTCCTATAATTCACCCCTCCACTTT. It encodes CASSSQVSYNSPLHF.

In DNA form, the CDR3 reads TGTGCCAGCAGCTTGCTACAGGGGGCATTTGGAAACACCATATATTTT. Its protein is CASSLLQGAFGNTIYF. The chain combines TRBV5-5 with TRBJ1-3; 9 bases line up with TRBD1. Germline CDR1 reads SGHKS; CDR2 reads YYEKEE (reference sequence). The V and J ends lost 1 base and 3 bases, in that order; junction bases with no gene match: 5. This CDR3 contains 16 residues.

The chain joins TRBV28 to TRBJ2-7; TRBD2 might be the D (6 bases). V dropped 7 bases and J dropped 2 bases, with 12 bases sitting between them. CDR3 length equals 13 residues. The germline gives CDR1 MDHEN, CDR2 SYDVKM. For the CDR3, the DNA is TGTGCCAGCACCTCTAGCGAGACCTACGAGCAGTACTTC. As protein: CASTSSETYEQYF.

This clone was seen once. The chain links TRBV15 to TRBJ1-2, with a tentative D call TRBD1 (6 bases). The CDR3 has 14 residues. The germline V and J ends were trimmed by 0 bases and 3 bases, with 8 bases remaining between them. CDR1 is LNHNV and CDR2 is YYDKDF in the germline V gene (reference sequence). As DNA, the CDR3 is TGTGCCACCAGCAGAGATGCAGGGGACTATGGCTACACCTTC. Its translation: CATSRDAGDYGYTF.

The gene calls are TRBV28 and TRBJ1-2, with a possible D match to TRBD1 (5 bases). The germline V gene has CDR1 MDHEN and CDR2 SYDVKM. Trimming shortened V by 6 bases and J by 0 bases, and 14 bases separated the two germline ends. The CDR3 has 15 residues. CDR3 sequence (DNA): TGTGCCAGCAGCGCAAGGGGTTTGGCTAACTATGGCTACACCTTC. Translating it yields CASSARGLANYGYTF.

The chain links TRBV20-1 to TRBJ2-1; no reliable D call. The CDR3 spans 14 residues. Trimming took off 3 bases at V and 4 bases at J, with 13 bases between the two ends. Germline loops: CDR1 DFQATT, CDR2 SNEGSKA (reference sequence). The CDR3 region has the DNA TGCAGTGCTAGTCGAGCTCAAAAATACAATGAGCAGTTCTTC. Its translation is CSASRAQKYNEQFF.

This clone was found once. CDR3 DNA sequence: TGTGCCAGCAGCTCCTCCTGGGGGCACAATGAGCAGTTCTTC. This gives the protein CASSSSWGHNEQFF. This chain links TRBV7-3 with TRBJ2-1, with D maybe TRBD1 (6 bases). V lost 4 bases and J lost 5, with 12 bases in between. Germline values: CDR1 SGHTA, CDR2 FQGTGA. The CDR3 sequence is 14 residues long.

The J gene is TRBJ2-3, the V gene TRBV28; 11 nucleotides line up with TRBD2. CDR1 is MDHEN, CDR2 SYDVKM, per germline. The CDR3 contains 15 residues. The V segment lost 3 bases and the J segment 8 bases; nucleotides outside the gene matches: 7. This chain's CDR3 is CASSLGGTSGGTQYF. The CDR3 DNA follows: TGTGCCAGCAGTTTGGGCGGCACTAGCGGGGGTACGCAGTATTTT.

This sequence joins TRBV5-6 and TRBJ1-2, with 7 bases that match TRBD1. The J segment lost 5 bases and the V segment lost 3 bases, leaving 7 bases of the junction unmatched. The V gene's germline CDR1 is SGHDT and CDR2 YYEEEE. The CDR3 loop spans 14 amino acids. This chain's CDR3 is CASSSAGTEYGYTF. In nucleotides, the CDR3 is TGTGCCAGCAGCTCAGCCGGGACAGAATATGGCTACACCTTC.

V is TRBV7-6 and J is TRBJ2-3; D possibly corresponds to TRBD1 (6 bases). The V and J ends lost 5 bases and 2 bases respectively, with 20 bases between them. The CDR3 is 17 amino acids. CDR1 SGHVS and CDR2 FNYEAQ come from the germline V gene. The CDR3 region is CASSVQSGGVPTDTQYF. The DNA of the CDR3 is TGTGCCAGCAGCGTCCAGAGTGGGGGCGTTCCCACAGATACGCAGTATTTT.

This clone showed up just a few times. The rearrangement links TRBV11-2 to TRBJ1-1; 8 nucleotides agree with TRBD1. Trimming took 5 bases from V and 6 from J; bases not matched to a gene: 11. The length of the CDR3 is 15 residues. Germline CDR1 is SGHAT and CDR2 is FQNNGV. This chain's CDR3 is CASSRHTGGRAEAFF. CDR3 DNA sequence: TGTGCCAGCAGCCGACATACAGGGGGGAGGGCTGAAGCTTTCTTT. The whole variable domain, filled in from reference TRBV11-2 and TRBJ1-1, reads EAGVAQSPRYKIIEKRQSVAFWCNPISGHATLYWYQQILGQGPKLLIQFQNNGVVDDSQLPKDRFSAERLKGVDSTLKIQPAKLEDSAVYLCASSRHTGGRAEAFFGQGTRLTVV.

The rearrangement uses TRBV6-2 or TRBV6-3 and TRBJ2-7, with TRBD1 identical over 8 bases. The CDR3 runs 17 residues. Germline V gene sequence: CDR1 MNHEY, CDR2 SVGEGT. V lost 2 bases, J lost 4 bases, and 13 bases stayed unmatched. CDR3 DNA: TGTGCCAGCAGTTACAGGGCCCCCCACAGGGGGTGGTACGAGCAGTACTTC. It encodes CASSYRAPHRGWYEQYF.

CDR3 loop: CASSFSPTSVLSDEQFF. The CDR3 bases are TGTGCCAGCAGTTTTTCGCCGACTAGTGTCCTCTCCGATGAGCAGTTCTTC. The chain joins TRBV27 to TRBJ2-1; TRBD2 might be the D (6 bases). Deletions cut 3 bases from V and 8 bases from J, with 23 bases between. The CDR3 consists of 17 residues. CDR1 and CDR2 (germline): MNHEY, SMNVEV (reference sequence).

This clone has just one count. This sequence joins TRBV5-6 and TRBJ2-1; D perhaps matches TRBD2 (7 bases). CDR3 length equals 15 residues. Germline V gene sequence: CDR1 SGHDT, CDR2 YYEEEE. Trimming left V 0 bases short and J 8 bases short, with 15 bases between. CDR3 bases: TGTGCCAGCAGCTTGGAGGGGGAGGGCCGGGATGAGCAGTTCTTC. Its protein product is CASSLEGEGRDEQFF.

The chain carries TRBV12-3 or TRBV12-4 and TRBJ2-3, with D possibly matching TRBD2 (6 bases). The CDR3 covers 13 residues. V was trimmed by 6 bases and J by 0 bases, leaving 7 bases between them. For the CDR3, the DNA is TGTGCCAGCAGGGGACTCAGCACAGATACGCAGTATTTT. It translates to CASRGLSTDTQYF.

This clone was counted a single time. The chain joins TRBV6-6 to TRBJ1-4, with 10 bases identical to TRBD1. The CDR3 loop spans 23 amino acids. Trimming at V came to 5 bases and at J to 8 bases, leaving 32 bases not matched to a gene. CDR1 and CDR2 (germline): MNHNY, SVGAGI (reference sequence). Written as DNA, the CDR3 is TGTGCCAGCAGTCAAAACCCGAACTGGAAAACCCACAACGAGACAGGGGGCGGCGAAAAACTGTTTTTT. Protein sequence: CASSQNPNWKTHNETGGGEKLFF.

The gene calls are TRBV7-2 and TRBJ1-2, with 8 bases fitting TRBD1. Germline CDR1 reads SGHTA; CDR2 reads FQGNSA. J lost 4 bases, V lost 5 bases, and 3 bases had no gene match. CDR3 size: 13 residues. The CDR3 coding sequence is TGTGCCAGCAGCGCGGGACAGGTCTATGGCTACACCTTC. It translates to CASSAGQVYGYTF.

The chain employs TRBV24-1 and TRBJ2-2, with 8 bases matching TRBD1. Trimming took 0 bases from V and 5 from J; bases not matched to a gene: 4. The CDR3 consists of 16 residues. Germline V gene data show CDR1 as KGHDR and CDR2 as SFDVKD. This CDR3 reads CATSDLNRGETGELFF. CDR3 coding DNA: TGTGCCACCAGTGATTTGAACAGGGGGGAAACCGGGGAGCTGTTTTTT.

The V and J genes are TRBV6-5 and TRBJ1-2; the match to TRBD1 covers 7 bases. Germline V gene sequence: CDR1 MNHEY, CDR2 SVGAGI. The CDR3 is made up of 16 amino acids. After removal of 4 bases from V and 4 bases from J, the junction contained 12 bases not matched to a gene. This chain's CDR3 is CASSLQGTGVIYGYTF. The CDR3 nucleotides read TGTGCCAGCAGTTTACAGGGGACGGGTGTGATCTATGGCTACACCTTC.

The rearrangement links TRBV14 to TRBJ1-1; D is undetermined. Germline V CDR1 and CDR2: SGHDN, FVKESK. The CDR3 runs 13 residues. V dropped 2 bases and J dropped 6 bases, with 10 bases sitting between them. The CDR3 nucleotides are TGTGCCAGCAGCCAACAGATATATGCTGAAGCTTTCTTT. This encodes CASSQQIYAEAFF.

The chain links TRBV28 to TRBJ1-5; no clear D. From germline, CDR1 is MDHEN and CDR2 SYDVKM. Trimming took 2 bases from V and 5 from J, leaving 7 bases between them. The CDR3 consists of 13 residues. CDR3 sequence reads: CASSLIGDQPQHF. The CDR3 bases are TGTGCCAGCAGTTTAATCGGGGATCAGCCCCAGCATTTT.

The rearrangement links TRBV5-1 to TRBJ1-3; 8 bases line up with TRBD1. CDR3 length equals 17 residues. Trimming took 2 bases from V and 2 from J; bases not matched to a gene: 9. CDR1 is SGHRS and CDR2 is YFSETQ in the germline V gene. As DNA, the CDR3 is TGCGCCAGCAGCTTTAGTGACAGGGGAACGGCTGGAAACACCATATATTTT. It specifies CASSFSDRGTAGNTIYF. The full variable domain, rest sourced from reference TRBV5-1 and TRBJ1-3, is KAGVTQTPRYLIKTRGQQVTLSCSPISGHRSVSWYQQTPGQGLQFLFEYFSETQRNKGNFPGRFSGRQFSNSRSEMNVSTLELGDSALYLCASSFSDRGTAGNTIYFGEGSWLTVV.

The chain joins TRBV19 to TRBJ2-1, with 7 bases identical to TRBD1. CDR3 length: 15 residues. In germline, CDR1 is LNHDA, CDR2 SQIVND (reference sequence). The V and J ends lost 5 bases and 3 bases, in that order; junction bases with no gene match: 7. The CDR3: CASSVGTDLYNEQFF. In DNA, the CDR3 is TGTGCCAGTAGTGTCGGGACAGACCTCTACAATGAGCAGTTCTTC.

The V and J genes are TRBV28 and TRBJ1-1, with D possibly being TRBD1 (6 bases). V was shortened by 0 bases and J by 0 bases, with 8 bases between the two germline ends. Germline V gene sequence: CDR1 MDHEN, CDR2 SYDVKM. The CDR3 consists of 15 residues. The CDR3 is CASSLWGDMNTEAFF. CDR3 nucleotide sequence: TGTGCCAGCAGTTTATGGGGGGACATGAACACTGAAGCTTTCTTT.

This rearrangement joins TRBV5-1 to TRBJ2-3; possibly TRBD2 for D (6 bases). The germline gives CDR1 SGHRS, CDR2 YFSETQ. V lost 7 bases and J 0 bases, leaving 15 bases between the germline ends. The CDR3 length is 15 residues. CDR3 in DNA: TGCGCCAGCGAAGCGGAGGGATACAGCACAGATACGCAGTATTTT. Translating gives CASEAEGYSTDTQYF.

The chain employs TRBV19 and TRBJ2-7; D perhaps matches TRBD1 (6 bases). V was cut by 3 bases and J by 3 bases, with 18 bases left in between. This CDR3 spans 16 amino acids. Germline V gene sequence: CDR1 LNHDA, CDR2 SQIVND (reference sequence). This CDR3 reads CASSMGPRTANYEQYF. The CDR3 DNA follows: TGTGCCAGTAGTATGGGTCCTAGGACAGCAAACTACGAGCAGTACTTC. The complete variable domain, with remaining parts taken from reference TRBV19 and TRBJ2-7, reads DGGITQSPKYLFRKEGQNVTLSCEQNLNHDAMYWYRQDPGQGLRLIYYSQIVNDFQKGDIAEGYSVSREKKESFPLTVTSAQKNPTAFYLCASSMGPRTANYEQYFGPGTRLTVT.

This sequence joins TRBV18 and TRBJ2-2, with 8 bases aligning to TRBD1. V gave up 2 bases and J gave up 4 bases; unmatched junction bases: 9. The CDR3 extends over 17 amino acids. The V gene's germline CDR1 is KGHSH and CDR2 LQKENI. For the CDR3, the DNA is TGTGCCAGCTCACCATATCGGCAGGGGGCGAGCACCGGGGAGCTGTTTTTT. This encodes CASSPYRQGASTGELFF.